The present T cell receptor (beta chain) was sequenced within a study of blood T cell repertoires in COVID-19. Study overall: The United States, Italy and Spain supplied acute and convalescent COVID-19 samples. The cDNA or gDNA used as material had been derived from T cells, B-cell-depleted T cells, or PBMCs.

Germline V CDR1 and CDR2: SNHLY, FYNNEI. The CDR3 contains 14 residues. V shed 3 bases and J shed 4 bases, with 9 bases lying between them. Assay used: immunoSEQ multiplex PCR; TCRdb lists only in-frame clones, some missing. The sample yields more than 45,000 clones, 86% seen once. The origin of this receptor is a man in his 60s with active or convalescent COVID-19. The chain carries TRBV2 and TRBJ2-2; TRBD2 might be the D (6 bases). Sample: peripheral blood. The CDR3 nucleotides are TGTGCCAGCAGTGAGGCGGGGATCACCGGGGAGCTGTTTTTT. Translated, it gives CASSEAGITGELFF.